These 5 T cell receptor beta chains share one sample of origin, sequenced in a study of blood T cell repertoires in COVID-19. Sequencing was performed with immunoSEQ multiplex PCR; in TCRdb, only in-frame clones are kept and a portion is missing. The profile shows about 130,000 clones, 70% to 80% of them singletons. Sequencing was done on a sample of peripheral blood. The receptors were sampled from a woman aged 70-85 years with COVID-19, enrolled during active disease.

This clone appeared a single time. The chain is built from TRBV5-1 and TRBJ2-5, with D hard to call. Trimming cost V 6 bases and J 5 bases, with 11 bases left between them. The CDR3 spans 12 residues. Germline CDR1 reads SGHRS; CDR2 reads YFSETQ. The CDR3 reads CASTGRSETQYF. The CDR3 DNA sequence: TGCGCCAGCACCGGCAGGTCCGAGACCCAGTACTTC.

The CDR3 loop is CSVRTGSDTQYF. CDR3 DNA: TGCAGCGTCCGGACAGGGTCAGATACGCAGTATTTT. V is TRBV29-1 and J is TRBJ2-3; 8 bases line up with TRBD1. Trimming cost V 6 bases and J 4 bases; bases outside gene matches: 3. Germline V gives CDR1 SQVTM, CDR2 ANQGSEA. CDR3 size: 12 residues.

This chain connects TRBV6-5 to TRBJ1-5; possibly TRBD1 for D (5 bases). This CDR3 spans 14 amino acids. Germline CDR1 MNHEY, CDR2 SVGAGI. Trimming removed 2 bases at V and 8 bases at J, with 13 bases between. This chain's CDR3 is CASSYGGAQEPQHF. The CDR3 DNA reads TGTGCCAGCAGTTACGGCGGGGCCCAGGAGCCCCAGCATTTT.

This clone was counted a single time. The V call is TRBV18, the J call TRBJ1-1; TRBD1 is a possible D gene (6 bases). V lost 2 bases to trimming and J lost 4 bases, with 11 bases between them. The CDR3 totals 14 residues. CDR1 and CDR2 from the germline V gene are KGHSH and LQKENI. The CDR3 bases are TGTGCCAGCTCACCAGCACAGGGCGGCACTGAAGCTTTCTTT. As protein: CASSPAQGGTEAFF.

The V call is TRBV5-1, the J call TRBJ1-6; TRBD1 matches 8 bases. The CDR3 consists of 13 residues. In germline, CDR1 is SGHRS, CDR2 YFSETQ. The trim removed 7 bases at V and 8 bases at J, leaving 5 bases unmatched. The CDR3 spells CASGTGGDSPLHF. The CDR3, as DNA: TGCGCCAGCGGTACAGGGGGGGATTCACCCCTCCACTTT.